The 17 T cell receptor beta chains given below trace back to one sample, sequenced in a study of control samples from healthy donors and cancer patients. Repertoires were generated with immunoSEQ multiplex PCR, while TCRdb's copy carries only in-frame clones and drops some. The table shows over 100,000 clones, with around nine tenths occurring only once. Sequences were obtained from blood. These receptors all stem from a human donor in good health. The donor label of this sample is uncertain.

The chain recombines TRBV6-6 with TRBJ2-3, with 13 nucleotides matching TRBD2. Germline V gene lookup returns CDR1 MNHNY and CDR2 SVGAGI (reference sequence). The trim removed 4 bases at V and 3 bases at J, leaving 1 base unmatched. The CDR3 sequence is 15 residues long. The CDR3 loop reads CASSSGLAGTDTQYF. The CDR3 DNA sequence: TGTGCCAGCAGTTCGGGACTAGCGGGAACAGATACGCAGTATTTT.

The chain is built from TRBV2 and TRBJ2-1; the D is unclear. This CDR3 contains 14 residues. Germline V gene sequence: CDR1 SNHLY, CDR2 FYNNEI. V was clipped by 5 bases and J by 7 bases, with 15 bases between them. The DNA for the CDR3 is TGTGCCAGCAGTCCCTTCCACTTCGCGAATGAGCAGTTCTTC. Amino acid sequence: CASSPFHFANEQFF.

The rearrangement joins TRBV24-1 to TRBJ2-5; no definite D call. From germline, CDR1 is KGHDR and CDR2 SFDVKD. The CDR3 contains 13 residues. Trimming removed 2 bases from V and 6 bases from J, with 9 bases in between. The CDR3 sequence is CATSDSISKTQYF. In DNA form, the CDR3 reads TGTGCCACCAGTGATTCGATTAGCAAGACCCAGTACTTC.

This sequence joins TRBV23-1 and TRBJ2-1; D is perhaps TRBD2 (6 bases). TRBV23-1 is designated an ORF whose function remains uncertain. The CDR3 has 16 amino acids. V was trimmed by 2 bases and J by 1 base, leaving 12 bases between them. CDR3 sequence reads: CASSQREALSYNEQFF. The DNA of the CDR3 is TGCGCCAGCAGTCAAAGGGAGGCTCTTTCCTACAATGAGCAGTTCTTC.

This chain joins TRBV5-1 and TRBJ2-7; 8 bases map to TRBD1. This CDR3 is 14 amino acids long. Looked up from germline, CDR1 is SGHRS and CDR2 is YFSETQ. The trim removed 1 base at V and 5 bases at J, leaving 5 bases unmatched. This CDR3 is CASSLFQGANEQYF. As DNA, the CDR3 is TGCGCCAGCAGCTTGTTTCAGGGGGCGAACGAGCAGTACTTC.

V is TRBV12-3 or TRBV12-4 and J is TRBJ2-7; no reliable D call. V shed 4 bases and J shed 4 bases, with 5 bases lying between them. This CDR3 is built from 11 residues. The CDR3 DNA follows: TGTGCCAGCAGTTCCGGGTACGAGCAGTACTTC. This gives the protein CASSSGYEQYF.

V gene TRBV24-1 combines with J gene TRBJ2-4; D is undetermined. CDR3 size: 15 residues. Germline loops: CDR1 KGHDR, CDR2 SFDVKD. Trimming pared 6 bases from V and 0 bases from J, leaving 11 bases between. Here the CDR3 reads CATSSSELAKNIQYF. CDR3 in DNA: TGTGCCACCAGTAGTTCCGAGCTAGCCAAAAACATTCAGTACTTC.

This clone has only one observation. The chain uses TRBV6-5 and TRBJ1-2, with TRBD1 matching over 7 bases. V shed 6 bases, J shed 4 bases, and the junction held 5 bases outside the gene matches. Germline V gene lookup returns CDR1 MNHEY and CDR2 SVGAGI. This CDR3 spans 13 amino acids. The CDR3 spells CASRDRSSYGYTF. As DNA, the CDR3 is TGTGCCAGCAGGGACAGGAGCTCCTATGGCTACACCTTC.

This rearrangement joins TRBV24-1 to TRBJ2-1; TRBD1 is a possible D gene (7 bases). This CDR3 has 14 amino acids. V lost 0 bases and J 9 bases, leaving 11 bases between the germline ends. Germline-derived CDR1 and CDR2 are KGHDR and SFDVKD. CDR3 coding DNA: TGTGCCACCAGTGATTTGCCCAGGGGGGCTGAGCAGTTCTTC. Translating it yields CATSDLPRGAEQFF.

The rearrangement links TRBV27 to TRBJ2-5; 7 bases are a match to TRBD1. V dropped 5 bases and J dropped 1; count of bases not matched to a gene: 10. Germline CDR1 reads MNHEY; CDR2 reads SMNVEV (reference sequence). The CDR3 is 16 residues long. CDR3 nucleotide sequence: TGTGCCAGCAGTAACGGGCTATGGACAGGCCAAGAGACCCAGTACTTC. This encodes CASSNGLWTGQETQYF.

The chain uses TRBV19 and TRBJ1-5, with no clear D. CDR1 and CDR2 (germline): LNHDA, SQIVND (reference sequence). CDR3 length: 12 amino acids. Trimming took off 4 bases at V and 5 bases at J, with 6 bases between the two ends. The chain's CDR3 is CASSSNHQPQHF. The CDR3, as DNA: TGTGCCAGTAGTAGTAACCATCAGCCCCAGCATTTT.

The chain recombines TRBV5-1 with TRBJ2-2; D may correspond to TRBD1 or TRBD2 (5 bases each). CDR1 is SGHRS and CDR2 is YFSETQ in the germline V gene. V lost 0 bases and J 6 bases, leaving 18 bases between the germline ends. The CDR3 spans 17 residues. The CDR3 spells CASSLAGARGSAGELFF. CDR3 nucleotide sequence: TGCGCCAGCAGCTTGGCCGGGGCCCGGGGCTCGGCCGGGGAGCTGTTTTTT.

The CDR3 nucleotides read TGTGCCAGCAGTCCAGGACAGGGGGCCGGTAATGAAAAACTGTTTTTT. Translation gives CASSPGQGAGNEKLFF. This chain uses TRBV25-1 with TRBJ1-4, with 11 nucleotides matching TRBD1. The germline gives CDR1 MGHDK, CDR2 SYGVNS. Trimming removed 5 bases from V and 4 bases from J; junction bases left unmatched: 6. The CDR3 spans 16 residues.

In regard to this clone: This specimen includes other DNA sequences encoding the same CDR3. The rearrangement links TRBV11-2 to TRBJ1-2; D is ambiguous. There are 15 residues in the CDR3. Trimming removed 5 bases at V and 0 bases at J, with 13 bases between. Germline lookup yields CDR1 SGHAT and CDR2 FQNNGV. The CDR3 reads CASSLSSGTNYGYTF. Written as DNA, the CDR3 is TGTGCCAGCAGCCTGAGTTCCGGAACTAACTATGGCTACACCTTC.

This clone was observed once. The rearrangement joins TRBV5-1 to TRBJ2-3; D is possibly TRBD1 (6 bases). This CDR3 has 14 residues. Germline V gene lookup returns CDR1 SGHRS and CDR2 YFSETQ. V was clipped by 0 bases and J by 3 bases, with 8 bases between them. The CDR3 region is CASSLVQGTDTQYF. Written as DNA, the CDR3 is TGCGCCAGCAGCTTGGTTCAGGGGACAGATACGCAGTATTTT.

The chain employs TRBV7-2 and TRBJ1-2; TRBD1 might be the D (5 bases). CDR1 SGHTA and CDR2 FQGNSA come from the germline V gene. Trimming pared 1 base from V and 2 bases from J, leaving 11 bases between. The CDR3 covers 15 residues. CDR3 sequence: CASSLGWDGNYGYTF. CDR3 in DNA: TGTGCCAGCAGCTTAGGATGGGACGGCAACTATGGCTACACCTTC.

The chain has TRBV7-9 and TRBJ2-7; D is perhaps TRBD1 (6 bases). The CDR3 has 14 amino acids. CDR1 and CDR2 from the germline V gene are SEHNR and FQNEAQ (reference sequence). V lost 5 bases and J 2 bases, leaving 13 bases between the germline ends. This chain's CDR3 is CASSPTGQTYEQYF. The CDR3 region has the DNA TGTGCCAGCAGCCCGACCGGACAGACCTACGAGCAGTACTTC.